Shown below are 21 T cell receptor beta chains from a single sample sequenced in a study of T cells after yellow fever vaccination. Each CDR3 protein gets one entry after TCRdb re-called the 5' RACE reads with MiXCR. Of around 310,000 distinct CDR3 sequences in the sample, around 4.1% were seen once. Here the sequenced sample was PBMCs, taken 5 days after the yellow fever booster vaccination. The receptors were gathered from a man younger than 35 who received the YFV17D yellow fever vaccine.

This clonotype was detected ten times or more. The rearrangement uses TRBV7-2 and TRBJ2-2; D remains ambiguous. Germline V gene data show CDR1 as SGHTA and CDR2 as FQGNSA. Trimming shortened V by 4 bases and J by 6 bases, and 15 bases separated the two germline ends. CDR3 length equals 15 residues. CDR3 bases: TGTGCCAGCAGCTCTCTCCCAGGAACCGCCGGGGAGCTGTTTTTT. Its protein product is CASSSLPGTAGELFF.

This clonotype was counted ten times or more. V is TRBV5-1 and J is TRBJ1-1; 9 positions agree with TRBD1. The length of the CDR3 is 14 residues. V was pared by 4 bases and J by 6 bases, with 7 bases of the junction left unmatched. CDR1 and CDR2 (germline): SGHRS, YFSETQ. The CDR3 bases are TGCGCCAGCAGCGCACAGGGGGCGATAGCTGAAGCTTTCTTT. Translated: CASSAQGAIAEAFF.

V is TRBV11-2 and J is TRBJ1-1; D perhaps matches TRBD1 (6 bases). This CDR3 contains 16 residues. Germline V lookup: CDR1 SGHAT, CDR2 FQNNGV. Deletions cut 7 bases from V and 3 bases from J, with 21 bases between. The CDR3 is CASTFGEGVIDTEAFF. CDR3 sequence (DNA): TGTGCCAGCACCTTTGGGGAGGGGGTAATAGACACTGAAGCTTTCTTT.

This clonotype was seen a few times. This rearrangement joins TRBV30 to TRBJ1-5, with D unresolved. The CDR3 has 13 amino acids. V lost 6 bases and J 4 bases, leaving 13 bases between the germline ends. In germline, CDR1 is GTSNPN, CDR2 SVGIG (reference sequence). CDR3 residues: CACGPGRNQPQHF. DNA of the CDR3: TGTGCCTGTGGACCGGGCCGGAATCAGCCCCAGCATTTT.

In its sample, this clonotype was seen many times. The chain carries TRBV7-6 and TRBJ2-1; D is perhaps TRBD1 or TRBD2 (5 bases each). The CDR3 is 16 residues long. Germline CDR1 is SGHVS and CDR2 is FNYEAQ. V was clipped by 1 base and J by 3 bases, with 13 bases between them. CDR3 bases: TGTGCCAGCAGCTTAGAAGGGGTGGGGGTCTACAATGAGCAGTTCTTC. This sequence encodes CASSLEGVGVYNEQFF.

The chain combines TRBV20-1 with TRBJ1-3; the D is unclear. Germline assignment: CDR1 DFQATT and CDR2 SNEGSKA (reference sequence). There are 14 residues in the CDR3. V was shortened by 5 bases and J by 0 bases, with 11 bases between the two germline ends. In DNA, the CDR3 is TGCAGTGCTCCGGACGGTGACTCTGGAAACACCATATATTTT. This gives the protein CSAPDGDSGNTIYF.

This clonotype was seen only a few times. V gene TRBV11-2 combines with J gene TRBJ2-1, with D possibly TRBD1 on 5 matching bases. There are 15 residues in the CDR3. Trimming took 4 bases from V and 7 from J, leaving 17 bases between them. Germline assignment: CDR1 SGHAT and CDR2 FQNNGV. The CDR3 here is CASSSRTSLGNEQFF. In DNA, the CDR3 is TGTGCCAGCAGCTCTCGGACATCGCTGGGGAATGAGCAGTTCTTC.

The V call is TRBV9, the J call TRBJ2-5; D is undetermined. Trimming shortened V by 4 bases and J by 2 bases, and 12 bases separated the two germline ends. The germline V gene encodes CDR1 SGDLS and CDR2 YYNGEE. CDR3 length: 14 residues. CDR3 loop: CASSQYAAQETQYF. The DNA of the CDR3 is TGTGCCAGCAGCCAATATGCCGCTCAAGAGACCCAGTACTTC.

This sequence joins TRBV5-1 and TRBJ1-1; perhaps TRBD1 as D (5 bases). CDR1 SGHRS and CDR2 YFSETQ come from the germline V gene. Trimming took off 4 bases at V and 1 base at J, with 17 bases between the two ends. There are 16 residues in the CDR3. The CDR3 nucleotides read TGCGCCAGCAGCAGAACGGGGCCAGGGAGGAACACTGAAGCTTTCTTT. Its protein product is CASSRTGPGRNTEAFF.

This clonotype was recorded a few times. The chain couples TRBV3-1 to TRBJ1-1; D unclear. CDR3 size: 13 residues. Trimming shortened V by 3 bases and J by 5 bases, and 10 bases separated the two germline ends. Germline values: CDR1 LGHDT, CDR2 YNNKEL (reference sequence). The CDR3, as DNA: TGTGCCAGCAGCCATGGCAGTCCGACTGAAGCTTTCTTT. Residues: CASSHGSPTEAFF.

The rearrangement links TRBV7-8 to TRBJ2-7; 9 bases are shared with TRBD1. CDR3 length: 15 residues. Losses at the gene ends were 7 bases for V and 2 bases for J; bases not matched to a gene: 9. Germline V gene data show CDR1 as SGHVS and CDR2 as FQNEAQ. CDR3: CASTLSGTGTYEQYF. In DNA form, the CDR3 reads TGTGCCAGCACTCTCTCCGGGACAGGGACCTACGAGCAGTACTTC.

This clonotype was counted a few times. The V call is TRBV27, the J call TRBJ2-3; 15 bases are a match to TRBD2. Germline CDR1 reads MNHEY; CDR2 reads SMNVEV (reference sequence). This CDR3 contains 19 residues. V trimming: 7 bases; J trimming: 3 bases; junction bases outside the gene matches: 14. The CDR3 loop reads CASTTPGGLAGGSTDTQYF. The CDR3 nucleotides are TGTGCCAGCACCACCCCGGGGGGACTAGCGGGGGGTTCGACAGATACGCAGTATTTT.

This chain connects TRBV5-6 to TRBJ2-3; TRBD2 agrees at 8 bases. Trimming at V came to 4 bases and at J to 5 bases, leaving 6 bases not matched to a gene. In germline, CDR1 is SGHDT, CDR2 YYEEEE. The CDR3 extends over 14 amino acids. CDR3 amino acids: CASSTGGAGDTQYF. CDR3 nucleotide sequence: TGTGCCAGCAGCACGGGGGGGGCTGGAGATACGCAGTATTTT. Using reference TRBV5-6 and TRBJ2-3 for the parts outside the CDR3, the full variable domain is DAGVTQSPTHLIKTRGQQVTLRCSPKSGHDTVSWYQQALGQGPQFIFQYYEEEERQRGNFPDRFSGHQFPNYSSELNVNALLLGDSALYLCASSTGGAGDTQYFGPGTRLTVL.

The CDR3 here is CASSFIGEGDTQYF. The CDR3, as DNA: TGTGCCAGCAGCTTTATTGGGGAGGGAGATACGCAGTATTTT. V usage is TRBV7-8 and J usage is TRBJ2-3, with 7 nucleotides matching TRBD2. The V and J ends lost 3 bases and 5 bases, in that order; junction bases with no gene match: 5. Germline CDR1 is SGHVS and CDR2 is FQNEAQ. The CDR3 totals 14 residues.

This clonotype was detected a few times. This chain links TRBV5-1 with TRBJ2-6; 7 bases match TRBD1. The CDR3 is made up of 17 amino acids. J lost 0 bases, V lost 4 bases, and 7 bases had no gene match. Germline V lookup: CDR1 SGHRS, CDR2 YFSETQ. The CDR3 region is CASSPWDSLSGANVLTF. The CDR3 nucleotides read TGCGCCAGCAGCCCCTGGGACAGCCTCTCTGGGGCCAACGTCCTGACTTTC.

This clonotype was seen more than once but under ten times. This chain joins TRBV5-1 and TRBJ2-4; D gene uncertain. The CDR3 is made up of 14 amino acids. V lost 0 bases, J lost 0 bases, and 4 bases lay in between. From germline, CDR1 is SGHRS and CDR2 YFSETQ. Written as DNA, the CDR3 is TGCGCCAGCAGCTTGGCCCTAGCCAAAAACATTCAGTACTTC. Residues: CASSLALAKNIQYF.

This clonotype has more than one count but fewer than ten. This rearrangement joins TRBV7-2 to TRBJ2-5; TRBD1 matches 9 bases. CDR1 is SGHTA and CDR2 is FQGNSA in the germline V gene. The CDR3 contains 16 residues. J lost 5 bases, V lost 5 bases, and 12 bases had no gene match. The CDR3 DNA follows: TGTGCCAGCAGCAGATCCGGGACAGGGTCGTTGGAGACCCAGTACTTC. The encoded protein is CASSRSGTGSLETQYF.

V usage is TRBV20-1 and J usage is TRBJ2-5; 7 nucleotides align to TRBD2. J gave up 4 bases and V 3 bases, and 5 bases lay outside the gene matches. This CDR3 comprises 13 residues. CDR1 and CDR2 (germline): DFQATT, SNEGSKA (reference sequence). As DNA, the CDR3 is TGCAGTGCTAGGCCCGGACTAGGAGAGACCCAGTACTTC. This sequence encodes CSARPGLGETQYF.

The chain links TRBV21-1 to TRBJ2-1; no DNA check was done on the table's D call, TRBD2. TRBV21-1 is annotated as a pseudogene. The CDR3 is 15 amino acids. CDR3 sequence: CASSGGSGDPNEQFF. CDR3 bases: TGTGCCAGCAGCGGAGGTAGCGGGGACCCCAATGAGCAGTTCTTC.

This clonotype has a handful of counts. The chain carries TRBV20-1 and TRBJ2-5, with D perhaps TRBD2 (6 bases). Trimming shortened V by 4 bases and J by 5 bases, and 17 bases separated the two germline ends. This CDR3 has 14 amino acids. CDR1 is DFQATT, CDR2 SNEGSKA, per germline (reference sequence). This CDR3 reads CSANAGLPRETQYF. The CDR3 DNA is TGCAGTGCTAACGCGGGGTTACCCAGGGAGACCCAGTACTTC.

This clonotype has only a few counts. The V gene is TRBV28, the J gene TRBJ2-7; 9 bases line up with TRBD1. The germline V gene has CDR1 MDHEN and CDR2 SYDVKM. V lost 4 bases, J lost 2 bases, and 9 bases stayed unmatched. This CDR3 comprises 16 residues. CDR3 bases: TGTGCCAGCAGTTACGCGACAGGGGGGCTTCCCTACGAGCAGTACGTC. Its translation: CASSYATGGLPYEQYV.